These 24 T cell receptor beta chains share one sample of origin, sequenced in a study of T-cell reconstitution after alpha-beta-depleted transplantation in children. The TCRbeta library was prepared with unique molecular identifiers. TCRdb re-analysed the PCR reads in MiXCR, keeping a single row per CDR3 protein. The repertoire has about 200,000 distinct CDR3 sequences, approximately 6.3% of them found once; the top ten carry roughly 6%. The starting material was PBMCs, obtained before TCRalphabeta/CD19-depleted stem cell transplant. The receptors come from a boy between 2 and 10 years old with acute lymphoblastic leukemia, due to receive a stem cell transplant.

This clonotype was observed a handful of times. The chain carries TRBV7-2 and TRBJ2-1; D might be TRBD2 (6 bases). The V end lost 2 bases, the J end lost 7 bases, and 18 bases lay between the germline ends. The germline gives CDR1 SGHTA, CDR2 FQGNSA. CDR3 length: 16 amino acids. CDR3 in amino acids: CASSLSSRVRGNEQFF. The DNA of the CDR3 is TGTGCCAGCAGCTTAAGTAGCAGAGTTCGGGGGAATGAGCAGTTCTTC.

This clonotype was counted only a few times. The chain employs TRBV7-9 and TRBJ2-5; D gene ambiguous. In germline, CDR1 is SEHNR, CDR2 FQNEAQ (reference sequence). The CDR3 sequence is 16 residues long. Between the trimmed V and J ends, which lost 1 base and 5 bases, there was a span of 17 bases. CDR3 residues: CASSLVPDGSGETQYF. The CDR3 nucleotides read TGTGCCAGCAGCTTAGTACCGGACGGGTCCGGGGAGACCCAGTACTTC.

This clonotype occurred many times. This sequence joins TRBV7-2 and TRBJ2-7; TRBD2 matches 9 bases. The V gene end was trimmed by 0 bases and the J gene end by 7 bases; junction bases not matched to a gene: 4. Per germline, CDR1 SGHTA and CDR2 FQGNSA. The CDR3 runs 14 residues. CDR3 sequence: CASSLAGGGEEQYF. The CDR3 DNA is TGTGCCAGCAGCTTAGCGGGCGGGGGGGAGGAGCAGTACTTC.

In this sample, this clonotype turned up a few times. This chain joins TRBV5-1 and TRBJ2-1, with D maybe TRBD2 (5 bases). The V end lost 4 bases, the J end lost 9 bases, and 17 bases lay between the germline ends. The germline CDR1 and CDR2 sequences are SGHRS and YFSETQ. CDR3 length equals 14 residues. CDR3 nucleotides: TGCGCCAGCAGCGGAGGACGAGGTGTAGCTGAGCAGTTCTTC. As protein: CASSGGRGVAEQFF.

V is TRBV6-6 and J is TRBJ2-2; D gene uncertain. Trimming took 6 bases from V and 2 from J, leaving 7 bases between them. Germline V gene lookup returns CDR1 MNHNY and CDR2 SVGAGI (reference sequence). The CDR3 has 13 residues. CDR3 sequence reads: CASRNLNTGELFF. For the CDR3, the DNA is TGTGCCAGCAGGAATCTCAACACCGGGGAGCTGTTTTTT.

This clonotype has at least ten counts. J is TRBJ2-3 and V is TRBV20-1; the match to TRBD2 covers 11 bases. Germline loops: CDR1 DFQATT, CDR2 SNEGSKA (reference sequence). V shed 6 bases, J shed 3 bases, and the junction held 8 bases outside the gene matches. This CDR3 region has 15 residues. In DNA form, the CDR3 reads TGCAGTGCGGACCTAGCGGGGGGAAGGACAGATACGCAGTATTTT. Encoded protein: CSADLAGGRTDTQYF.

The table lists this clonotype with many counts. CDR3 protein: CASRSSGNNEQFF. The CDR3 DNA is TGTGCCAGCAGATCGTCCGGGAACAATGAGCAGTTCTTC. The gene calls are TRBV7-9 and TRBJ2-1; D is perhaps TRBD2 (5 bases). The V and J ends lost 6 bases and 5 bases respectively, with 11 bases between them. The germline V gene has CDR1 SEHNR and CDR2 FQNEAQ (reference sequence). The CDR3 runs to 13 residues.

This clonotype has at least ten counts. V is TRBV29-1 and J is TRBJ1-1; D unresolved. CDR1 is SQVTM, CDR2 ANQGSEA, per germline. The V gene lost 0 bases and the J gene lost 4 bases, with 12 bases spanning the gap. This CDR3 has 14 amino acids. DNA of the CDR3: TGCAGCGTTGAAGATTTCGGGTATTCCACTGAAGCTTTCTTT. This codes for CSVEDFGYSTEAFF.

The chain is built from TRBV7-2 and TRBJ1-5; no clear D. V gave up 2 bases and J gave up 5 bases, with 7 bases separating them. CDR1 is SGHTA, CDR2 FQGNSA, per germline. CDR3 size: 13 residues. The CDR3 loop is CASSLIPDQPQHF. The CDR3 DNA reads as TGTGCCAGCAGCTTAATTCCTGATCAGCCCCAGCATTTT.

This clonotype was observed once. This may arise from a read error, as a much more abundant clone is one base away. V gene TRBV20-1 combines with J gene TRBJ2-3; possibly TRBD1 or TRBD2 for D (6 bases each). The length of the CDR3 is 14 residues. From germline, CDR1 is DFQATT and CDR2 SNEGSKA (reference sequence). The CDR3 DNA follows: TGCGGTGCTATACAGGGAGGACACACAGATACGCAGTATTTT. Translated: CGAIQGGHTDTQYF.

This clonotype was observed a few times. V and J are TRBV28 and TRBJ1-1; D is ambiguous. Germline loops: CDR1 MDHEN, CDR2 SYDVKM. The CDR3 extends over 14 amino acids. V lost 6 bases and J 1 base, leaving 12 bases between the germline ends. CDR3 protein: CASSSASKNTEAFF. CDR3 coding DNA: TGTGCCAGCAGCTCAGCATCAAAGAACACTGAAGCTTTCTTT. Filled out from reference TRBV28 and TRBJ1-1, the complete variable domain reads DVKVTQSSRYLVKRTGEKVFLECVQDMDHENMFWYRQDPGLGLRLIYFSYDVKMKEKGDIPEGYSVSREKKERFSLILESASTNQTSMYLCASSSASKNTEAFFGQGTRLTVV.

At least ten counts were recorded for this clonotype. The chain carries TRBV28 and TRBJ2-7; no reliable D call. This CDR3 is 14 amino acids long. V gave up 7 bases and J gave up 1 base, with 14 bases separating them. CDR1 and CDR2 (germline): MDHEN, SYDVKM. In DNA, the CDR3 is TGTGCCAGCATCAACTCGGGTGGGTCCTACGAGCAGTACTTC. It yields the protein CASINSGGSYEQYF. Supplemented by reference TRBV28 and TRBJ2-7, the full variable domain reads DVKVTQSSRYLVKRTGEKVFLECVQDMDHENMFWYRQDPGLGLRLIYFSYDVKMKEKGDIPEGYSVSREKKERFSLILESASTNQTSMYLCASINSGGSYEQYFGPGTRLTVT.

There are many counts of this clonotype. The chain uses TRBV20-1 and TRBJ2-7, with 8 bases fitting TRBD2. Trimming took 6 bases from V and 1 from J; bases not matched to a gene: 8. The CDR3 spans 14 residues. The germline CDR1 and CDR2 sequences are DFQATT and SNEGSKA (reference sequence). The CDR3 sequence is CSAINREGSYEQYF. The CDR3 coding sequence is TGCAGTGCCATAAACCGGGAGGGGTCCTACGAGCAGTACTTC.

The rearrangement joins TRBV20-1 to TRBJ2-6; D not resolved. Germline V CDR1 and CDR2: DFQATT, SNEGSKA (reference sequence). Trimming shortened V by 0 bases and J by 2 bases, and 14 bases separated the two germline ends. CDR3 length equals 17 residues. The CDR3: CSARDPLLSAGANVLTF. The CDR3 DNA sequence: TGCAGTGCTAGAGATCCTTTACTCAGCGCTGGGGCCAACGTCCTGACTTTC.

This clonotype was seen more than once but under ten times. This chain connects TRBV11-1 to TRBJ1-1; D possibly corresponds to TRBD1 (6 bases). The V end lost 6 bases, the J end lost 4 bases, and 30 bases lay between the germline ends. This CDR3 is built from 19 residues. Germline V gene lookup returns CDR1 SGHAT and CDR2 FQDESV (reference sequence). DNA of the CDR3: TGTGCCAGCAGGCCGGCAACCCAGGGGAGGTTGGGGTCAGGCACTGAAGCTTTCTTT. Its protein is CASRPATQGRLGSGTEAFF.

This clonotype was seen repeatedly, ten times or more. This chain joins TRBV7-2 and TRBJ1-4, with TRBD1 identical over 7 bases. V was clipped by 5 bases and J by 7 bases; unmatched bases: 7. The CDR3 runs 14 residues. Germline CDR1 is SGHTA and CDR2 is FQGNSA. The CDR3 coding sequence is TGTGCCAGCAGCCTTCGACAGGGAGGTGAAAAACTGTTTTTT. Translated, it gives CASSLRQGGEKLFF.

The chain recombines TRBV4-2 with TRBJ2-6, with no clear D. Germline-derived CDR1 and CDR2 are LGHNA and YNFKEQ. The CDR3 has 18 amino acids. The V and J ends lost 0 bases and 0 bases respectively, with 12 bases between them. This chain's CDR3 is CASSQENGRPSGANVLTF. The CDR3 nucleotides read TGTGCCAGCAGCCAAGAAAATGGACGGCCCTCTGGGGCCAACGTCCTGACTTTC.

This clonotype was counted at least ten times. The V and J genes are TRBV28 and TRBJ2-7, with 9 bases matching TRBD2. The CDR3 consists of 19 residues. The germline V gene encodes CDR1 MDHEN and CDR2 SYDVKM. The V segment lost 4 bases and the J segment 7 bases; nucleotides outside the gene matches: 23. CDR3 protein: CASSWWGTPPSGEGREQYF. Here the CDR3 DNA reads TGTGCCAGCAGTTGGTGGGGGACCCCGCCTAGCGGGGAAGGAAGAGAGCAGTACTTC. Looking up the rest from reference TRBV28 and TRBJ2-7 gives the full variable domain: DVKVTQSSRYLVKRTGEKVFLECVQDMDHENMFWYRQDPGLGLRLIYFSYDVKMKEKGDIPEGYSVSREKKERFSLILESASTNQTSMYLCASSWWGTPPSGEGREQYFGPGTRLTVT.

This clonotype has more than one count but fewer than ten. CDR3 nucleotide sequence: TGCAGTGCTAGTCTAGATGAGCAGTTCTTC. Translated: CSASLDEQFF. The V and J genes are TRBV20-1 and TRBJ2-1; no definite D call. CDR3 length: 10 amino acids. Trimming pared 3 bases from V and 8 bases from J, leaving 5 bases between. Germline values: CDR1 DFQATT, CDR2 SNEGSKA (reference sequence).

This clonotype was picked up many times. This rearrangement joins TRBV20-1 to TRBJ2-1; perhaps D is TRBD1 or TRBD2 (5 bases each). CDR1 DFQATT and CDR2 SNEGSKA come from the germline V gene (reference sequence). V dropped 3 bases and J dropped 3 bases, with 15 bases sitting between them. CDR3 size: 15 residues. Here the CDR3 reads CSASNRDGDYNEQFF. CDR3 bases: TGCAGTGCTAGTAACCGGGACGGGGACTACAATGAGCAGTTCTTC.

This clonotype was observed a few times. The chain carries TRBV19 and TRBJ2-1, with D uncertain. The length of the CDR3 is 13 residues. Deletions cut 5 bases from V and 7 bases from J, with 12 bases between. Germline loops: CDR1 LNHDA, CDR2 SQIVND (reference sequence). The CDR3 DNA reads as TGTGCCAGTAGTCCTTTCATTCAGAATGAGCAGTTCTTC. Residues: CASSPFIQNEQFF.

In its sample, this clonotype was seen many times. The V and J genes are TRBV27 and TRBJ2-3; no definite D call. Germline values: CDR1 MNHEY, CDR2 SMNVEV (reference sequence). Deletions cut 2 bases from V and 2 bases from J, with 8 bases between. The CDR3 loop spans 14 amino acids. In DNA form, the CDR3 reads TGTGCCAGCAGTTTAAACCAGAACACAGATACGCAGTATTTT. Residues: CASSLNQNTDTQYF.

CDR3 sequence: CASSFVHLSYEQYF. The CDR3 nucleotides are TGTGCCAGCAGTTTTGTCCATCTCTCCTACGAGCAGTACTTC. This chain connects TRBV11-2 to TRBJ2-7; no clear D. Trimming removed 6 bases from V and 0 bases from J, with 12 bases in between. This CDR3 has 14 amino acids. Germline CDR1 reads SGHAT; CDR2 reads FQNNGV.

This clonotype was seen ten or more times. The gene calls are TRBV5-1 and TRBJ1-1, with TRBD1 matching 9 bases. Per the germline V gene, CDR1 is SGHRS and CDR2 is YFSETQ. Trimming took 2 bases from V and 7 from J; bases not matched to a gene: 12. This CDR3 contains 16 residues. The CDR3 DNA reads TGCGCCAGCAGCTTAGATACCCCGGGACAGGGCAATGAAGCTTTCTTT. Its protein is CASSLDTPGQGNEAFF. The whole variable domain, filled in from reference TRBV5-1 and TRBJ1-1, reads KAGVTQTPRYLIKTRGQQVTLSCSPISGHRSVSWYQQTPGQGLQFLFEYFSETQRNKGNFPGRFSGRQFSNSRSEMNVSTLELGDSALYLCASSLDTPGQGNEAFFGQGTRLTVV.